Listed here are 6 T cell receptor beta chains from one sample, sequenced in a study of blood T cell repertoires in COVID-19. Sequenced by immunoSEQ multiplex PCR; TCRdb stores in-frame clones only, minus some. The sample comprises roughly 130,000 clones, 84% of which are singletons, and 8% to 9% rests with the top ten. The sample consisted of peripheral blood. The receptors here all came from a man aged 25-45 years with COVID-19, enrolled during active disease.

This clone was counted between two and nine times. The chain is built from TRBV7-8 and TRBJ1-5; D ambiguous. The CDR3 contains 17 residues. Deletions cut 2 bases from V and 0 bases from J, with 14 bases between. From germline, CDR1 is SGHVS and CDR2 FQNEAQ. CDR3 residues: CASSLKDGRYSNQPQHF. The CDR3 nucleotides are TGTGCCAGCAGCTTAAAAGACGGGAGATATAGCAATCAGCCCCAGCATTTT.

The chain carries TRBV20-1 and TRBJ2-7; TRBD2 might be the D (5 bases). Germline V gene sequence: CDR1 DFQATT, CDR2 SNEGSKA (reference sequence). The CDR3 has 11 amino acids. V shed 7 bases and J shed 3 bases, with 10 bases lying between them. CDR3 bases: TGCAGTGGTGTCGACTACTACGAGCAGTACTTC. It yields the protein CSGVDYYEQYF.

The chain employs TRBV12-3 or TRBV12-4 and TRBJ2-7; no definite D call. The CDR3 has 12 residues. The ends were cut back, 6 bases at V and 6 bases at J, with 12 bases in the middle. The CDR3 spells CASSPAVAEQYF. The CDR3, as DNA: TGTGCCAGCAGCCCCGCCGTGGCCGAGCAGTACTTC.

V is TRBV19 and J is TRBJ2-5, with 8 nucleotides matching TRBD1. CDR1 is LNHDA, CDR2 SQIVND, per germline (reference sequence). The CDR3 runs to 14 residues. Trimming at V came to 4 bases and at J to 3 bases, leaving 4 bases not matched to a gene. CDR3: CASSNRDRKETQYF. The CDR3, as DNA: TGTGCCAGTAGTAACCGGGACAGGAAAGAGACCCAGTACTTC.

The chain uses TRBV28 and TRBJ1-4, with D possibly TRBD1 on 6 matching bases. Between the trimmed V and J ends, which lost 2 bases and 5 bases, there was a span of 12 bases. CDR3 length equals 15 residues. Germline loops: CDR1 MDHEN, CDR2 SYDVKM. The chain's CDR3 is CASSLIGQQNEKLFF. The CDR3 coding sequence is TGTGCCAGCAGTTTAATCGGACAGCAGAATGAAAAACTGTTTTTT.

The chain carries TRBV7-9 and TRBJ2-3; 12 positions match TRBD2. Germline assignment: CDR1 SEHNR and CDR2 FQNEAQ (reference sequence). The CDR3 extends over 16 amino acids. J gave up 2 bases and V 4 bases, and 4 bases lay outside the gene matches. CDR3: CASSSRTSGDTDTQYF. DNA for the CDR3: TGTGCCAGCAGCTCTCGGACTAGCGGGGACACAGATACGCAGTATTTT.